This record looks at one T cell receptor (beta chain) sequence and its context. Its antigen is not identified. Germline values: CDR1 MNHEY, CDR2 SVGAGI. The CDR3 consists of 13 residues. The V end was cut by 9 bases, the J end by 0 bases, with 12 bases between. This entry is derived from a study of vaccination effects on CD4 cells after COVID-19. Repertoires were generated with immunoSEQ multiplex PCR, while TCRdb's copy carries only in-frame clones and drops some. The sample includes 11,000 to 15,000 clones, over 65% of them seen just once. General study points: Clones from infection and from vaccination both contracted markedly late after vaccination. Relatively few convalescent patients took part in the study, which had no early post-infection timepoints.

Prior to sequencing, the ViraFEST assay stimulated PBMC with viral peptide pools, which expanded the antigen-specific CD4+ T cells. Following a roughly 11-day culture, CD4+ T cells were purified. According to the study, vaccine recipients showed no prior SARS-CoV-2 infection and negative nucleocapsid antibodies. Every well housed two million PBMC, which grew in culture alongside roughly 10 IU/ml IL-2 and 10 ug/ml peptides. This chain links TRBV6-5 with TRBJ2-7; a possible D gene is TRBD1 (7 bases). Sequencing used CD4+ T cells from PBMCs cultured with HCoV-229E spike peptides, obtained before COVID-19 vaccination. This clonotype was sampled from a human donor who received a COVID-19 vaccine. The CDR3 sequence is CASWRGLSYEQYF. CDR3 sequence (DNA): TGTGCCAGTTGGAGGGGGCTCTCCTACGAGCAGTACTTC.